This T cell receptor beta chain was documented in a study of breast tumors, draining lymph nodes, adjacent tissues. MiXCR was run by TCRdb on the multiplex PCR reads, yielding one entry per CDR3 protein. The profile covers about 200,000 distinct CDR3 sequences, with under 35% appearing a single time and approximately 3.6% taken by the ten largest. V lost 7 bases and J lost 7, with 17 bases in between. Germline CDR1 reads DFQATT; CDR2 reads SNEGSKA (reference sequence). The CDR3 consists of 13 residues. For this clonotype: The antigen remains unidentified.

Study-level results: Findings are consistent with lymph node origin and intratumoral expansion of most tumor T cells. Tumor T cell lymph node origin was a supported hypothesis, not proven. Compared with basal-like, luminal-like tumors shared significantly more repertoire with nontumor tissue. Tumors had less TCR diversity than lymph nodes, more than nontumor tissue.

The lymph nodes were axillary draining lymph nodes from breast cancer patients. The specimen was axillary lymph node tissue. This chain uses TRBV20-1 with TRBJ2-1; D is ambiguous. The source of this sequence is a female donor with breast cancer. Some clones in this sample may be carry-over from other donors' samples. This chain's CDR3 is CSGWSIIMNEQFF. The DNA of the CDR3 is TGCAGTGGTTGGTCAATCATCATGAATGAGCAGTTCTTC.